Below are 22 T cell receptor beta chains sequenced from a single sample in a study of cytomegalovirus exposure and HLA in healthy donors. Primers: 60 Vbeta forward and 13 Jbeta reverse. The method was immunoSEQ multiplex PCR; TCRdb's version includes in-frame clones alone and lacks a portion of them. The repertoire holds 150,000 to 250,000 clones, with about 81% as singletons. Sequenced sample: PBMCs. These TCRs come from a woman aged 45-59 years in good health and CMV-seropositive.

For the CDR3, the DNA is TGTGCCAGCAGCGCGGGGTGGGGCGAGCAGTACTTC. This codes for CASSAGWGEQYF. The gene calls are TRBV25-1 and TRBJ2-7; TRBD2 is a possible D gene (6 bases). Looked up from germline, CDR1 is MGHDK and CDR2 is SYGVNS. This CDR3 has 12 amino acids. Trimming removed 6 bases from V and 6 bases from J, with 12 bases in between.

The CDR3 here is CASSRPGATEAFF. The CDR3 nucleotides read TGTGCCAGTAGTCGTCCAGGGGCAACTGAAGCTTTCTTT. This chain joins TRBV19 and TRBJ1-1; a weak D match, TRBD1 (6 bases). This CDR3 is 13 amino acids long. The V end lost 5 bases, the J end lost 5 bases, and 12 bases lay between the germline ends. Germline V CDR1 and CDR2: LNHDA, SQIVND (reference sequence).

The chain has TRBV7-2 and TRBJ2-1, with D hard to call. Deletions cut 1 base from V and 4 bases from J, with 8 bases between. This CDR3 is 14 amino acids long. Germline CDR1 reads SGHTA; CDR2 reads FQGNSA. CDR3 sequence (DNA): TGTGCCAGCAGCTTAGAGCGCGTGTACAATGAGCAGTTCTTC. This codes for CASSLERVYNEQFF.

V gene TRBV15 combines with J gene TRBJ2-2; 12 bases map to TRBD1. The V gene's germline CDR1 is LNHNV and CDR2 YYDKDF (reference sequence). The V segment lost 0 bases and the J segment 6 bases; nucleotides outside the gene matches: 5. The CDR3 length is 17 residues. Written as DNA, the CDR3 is TGTGCCACCAGCAGAGATCGGGGACAGGGGGCCGCCGGGGAGCTGTTTTTT. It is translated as CATSRDRGQGAAGELFF. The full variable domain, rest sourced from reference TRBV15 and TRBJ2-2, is DAMVIQNPRYQVTQFGKPVTLSCSQTLNHNVMYWYQQKSSQAPKLLFHYYDKDFNNEADTPDNFQSRRPNTSFCFLDIRSPGLGDTAMYLCATSRDRGQGAAGELFFGEGSRLTVL.

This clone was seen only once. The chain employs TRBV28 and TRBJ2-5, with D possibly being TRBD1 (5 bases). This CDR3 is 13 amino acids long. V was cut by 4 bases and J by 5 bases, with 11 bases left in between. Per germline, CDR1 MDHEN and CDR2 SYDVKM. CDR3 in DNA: TGTGCCAGCAGTTGGCAGGGATGGGAGACCCAGTACTTC. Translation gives CASSWQGWETQYF.

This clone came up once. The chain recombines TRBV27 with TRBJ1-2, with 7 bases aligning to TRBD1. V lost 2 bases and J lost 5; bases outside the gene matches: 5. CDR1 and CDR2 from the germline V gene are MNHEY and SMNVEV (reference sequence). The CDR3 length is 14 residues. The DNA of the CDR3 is TGTGCCAGCAGTTTAGGGGCGGGACAGTATGGCTACACCTTC. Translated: CASSLGAGQYGYTF.

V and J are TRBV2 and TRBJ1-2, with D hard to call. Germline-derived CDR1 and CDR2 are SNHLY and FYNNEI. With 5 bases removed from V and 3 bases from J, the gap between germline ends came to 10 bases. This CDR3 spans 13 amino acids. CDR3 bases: TGTGCCAGCAGTATCAGTCCCTACTATGGCTACACCTTC. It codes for CASSISPYYGYTF.

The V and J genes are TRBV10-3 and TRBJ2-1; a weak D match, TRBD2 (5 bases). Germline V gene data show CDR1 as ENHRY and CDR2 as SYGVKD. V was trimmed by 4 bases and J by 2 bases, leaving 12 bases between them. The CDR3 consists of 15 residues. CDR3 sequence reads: CAISGTHQAYNEQFF. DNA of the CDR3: TGTGCCATCAGTGGGACTCACCAGGCCTACAATGAGCAGTTCTTC.

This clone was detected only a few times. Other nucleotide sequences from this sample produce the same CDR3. CDR3 DNA sequence: TGTGCCAGCAGTGACTCTAGCGGGAGTTACAATGAGCAGTTCTTC. It encodes CASSDSSGSYNEQFF. This rearrangement joins TRBV6-4 to TRBJ2-1; 9 bases are shared with TRBD2. After removal of 0 bases from V and 4 bases from J, the junction contained 1 base not matched to a gene. Per the germline V gene, CDR1 is MRHNA and CDR2 is SNTAGT. This CDR3 contains 15 residues.

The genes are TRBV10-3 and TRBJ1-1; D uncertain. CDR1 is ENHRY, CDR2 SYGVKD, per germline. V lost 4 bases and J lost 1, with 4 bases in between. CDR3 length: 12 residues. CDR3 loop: CAISAWNTEAFF. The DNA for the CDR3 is TGTGCCATCAGTGCCTGGAACACTGAAGCTTTCTTT.

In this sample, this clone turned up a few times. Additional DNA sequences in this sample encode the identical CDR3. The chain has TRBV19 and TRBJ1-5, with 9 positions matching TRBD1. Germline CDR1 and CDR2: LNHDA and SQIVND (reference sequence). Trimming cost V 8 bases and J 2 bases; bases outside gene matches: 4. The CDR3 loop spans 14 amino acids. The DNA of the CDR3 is TGTGCCAGTTCGGGACAGGGTGGCAATCAGCCCCAGCATTTT. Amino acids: CASSGQGGNQPQHF.

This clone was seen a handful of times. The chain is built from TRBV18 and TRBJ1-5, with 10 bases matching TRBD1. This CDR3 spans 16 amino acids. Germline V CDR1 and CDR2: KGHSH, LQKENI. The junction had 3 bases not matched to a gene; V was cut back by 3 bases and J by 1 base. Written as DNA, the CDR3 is TGTGCCAGCTCACCCGTGGGACAGGGGAGCAATCAGCCCCAGCATTTT. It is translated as CASSPVGQGSNQPQHF.

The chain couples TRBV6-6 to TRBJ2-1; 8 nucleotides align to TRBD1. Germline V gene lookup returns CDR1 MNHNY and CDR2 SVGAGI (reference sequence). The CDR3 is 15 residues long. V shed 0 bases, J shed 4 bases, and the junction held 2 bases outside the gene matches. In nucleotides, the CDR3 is TGTGCCAGCAGTTACTCGACAGGGGAATACAATGAGCAGTTCTTC. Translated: CASSYSTGEYNEQFF.

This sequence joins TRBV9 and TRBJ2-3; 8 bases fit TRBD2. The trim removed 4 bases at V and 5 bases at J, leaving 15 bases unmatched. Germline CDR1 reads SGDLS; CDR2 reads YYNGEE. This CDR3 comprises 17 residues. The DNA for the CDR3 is TGTGCCAGCAGCCTCCACCGCGGGGGGAATTTGGGAGATACGCAGTATTTT. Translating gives CASSLHRGGNLGDTQYF.

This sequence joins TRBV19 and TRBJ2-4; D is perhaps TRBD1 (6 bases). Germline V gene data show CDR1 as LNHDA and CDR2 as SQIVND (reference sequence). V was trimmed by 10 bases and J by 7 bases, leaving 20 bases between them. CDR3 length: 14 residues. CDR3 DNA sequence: TGTGCCAATCCACAGGGTACGGACGGGAACATTCAGTACTTC. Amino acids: CANPQGTDGNIQYF.

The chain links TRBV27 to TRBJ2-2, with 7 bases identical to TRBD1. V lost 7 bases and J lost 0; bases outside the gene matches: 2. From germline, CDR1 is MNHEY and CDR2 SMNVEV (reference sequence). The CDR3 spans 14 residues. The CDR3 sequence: CASNRGPNTGELFF. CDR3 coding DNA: TGTGCCAGCAACAGGGGCCCGAACACCGGGGAGCTGTTTTTT.

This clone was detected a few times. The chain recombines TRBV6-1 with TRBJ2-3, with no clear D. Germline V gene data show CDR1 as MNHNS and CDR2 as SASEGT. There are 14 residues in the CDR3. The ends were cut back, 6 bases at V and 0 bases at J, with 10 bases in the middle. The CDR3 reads CASRRRGSTDTQYF. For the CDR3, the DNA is TGTGCCAGCAGAAGACGAGGTAGCACAGATACGCAGTATTTT.

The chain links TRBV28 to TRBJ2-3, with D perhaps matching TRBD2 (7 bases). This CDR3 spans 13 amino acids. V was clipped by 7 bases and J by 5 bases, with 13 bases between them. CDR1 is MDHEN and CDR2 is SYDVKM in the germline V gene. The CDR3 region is CASKGGEGDTQYF. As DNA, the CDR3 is TGTGCCAGCAAGGGGGGGGAGGGAGATACGCAGTATTTT.

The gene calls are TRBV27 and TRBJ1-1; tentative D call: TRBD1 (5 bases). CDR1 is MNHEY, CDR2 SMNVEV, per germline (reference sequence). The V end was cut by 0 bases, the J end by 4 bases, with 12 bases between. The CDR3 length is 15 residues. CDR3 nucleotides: TGTGCCAGCAGTTTATCGCCGGGGGGAGCCACTGAAGCTTTCTTT. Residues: CASSLSPGGATEAFF.

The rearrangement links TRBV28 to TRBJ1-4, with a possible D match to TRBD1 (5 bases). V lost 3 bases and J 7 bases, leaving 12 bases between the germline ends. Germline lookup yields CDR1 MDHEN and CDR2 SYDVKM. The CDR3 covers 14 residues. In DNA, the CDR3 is TGTGCCAGCAGTTTGGGGGGGAGGGCTGAAAAACTGTTTTTT. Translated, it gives CASSLGGRAEKLFF.

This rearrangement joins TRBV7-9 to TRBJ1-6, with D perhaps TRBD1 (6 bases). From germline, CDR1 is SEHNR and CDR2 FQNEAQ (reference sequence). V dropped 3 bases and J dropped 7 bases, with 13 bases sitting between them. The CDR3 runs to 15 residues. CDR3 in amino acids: CASSFETGGNSPLHF. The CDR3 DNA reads TGTGCCAGCAGCTTTGAGACAGGAGGCAATTCACCCCTCCACTTT.

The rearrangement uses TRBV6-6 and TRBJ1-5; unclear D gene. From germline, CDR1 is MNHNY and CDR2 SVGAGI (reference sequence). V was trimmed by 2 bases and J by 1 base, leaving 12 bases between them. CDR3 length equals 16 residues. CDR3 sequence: CASSYSEGLSNQPQHF. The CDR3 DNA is TGTGCCAGCAGTTACAGTGAGGGTTTAAGCAATCAGCCCCAGCATTTT.